This T cell receptor (beta chain) was recorded in a study of blood T cell repertoires in COVID-19. Study at large: Italy, Spain and the United States were the sources of the convalescent and acute COVID-19 samples.

This CDR3 comprises 13 residues. Trimming stripped 4 bases from V and 8 bases from J, with 12 bases between. Germline CDR1 reads SGHRS; CDR2 reads YFSETQ. Method: immunoSEQ multiplex PCR; TCRdb's copy keeps in-frame clones and lacks some. Of roughly 200,000 clones in the sample, approximately 80% were seen once. The genes are TRBV5-1 and TRBJ1-4; no reliable D call. The sample consisted of peripheral blood. This receptor was obtained from a woman over 75 with COVID-19, enrolled during active disease. CDR3 coding DNA: TGCGCCAGCAGCCGGGTCACCCAGGAAAAACTGTTTTTT. It translates to CASSRVTQEKLFF.